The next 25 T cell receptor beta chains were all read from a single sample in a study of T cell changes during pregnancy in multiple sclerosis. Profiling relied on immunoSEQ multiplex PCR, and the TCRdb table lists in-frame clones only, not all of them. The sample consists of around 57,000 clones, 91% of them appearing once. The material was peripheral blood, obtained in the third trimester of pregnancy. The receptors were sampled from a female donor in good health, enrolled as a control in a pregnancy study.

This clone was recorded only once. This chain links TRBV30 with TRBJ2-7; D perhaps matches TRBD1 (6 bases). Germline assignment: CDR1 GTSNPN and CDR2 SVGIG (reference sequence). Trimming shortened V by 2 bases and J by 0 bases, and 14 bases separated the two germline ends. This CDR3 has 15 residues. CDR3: CAWSKEPDSSYEQYF. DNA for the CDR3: TGTGCCTGGAGTAAGGAGCCGGACAGCTCCTACGAGCAGTACTTC.

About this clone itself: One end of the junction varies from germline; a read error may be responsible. This CDR3 is CASNGGEIQYF. Written as DNA, the CDR3 is TGCGCCAGCAACGGGGGGGAGATCCAGTACTTC. The chain joins TRBV5-1 to TRBJ2-5, with 8 bases lining up with TRBD2. Germline CDR1 SGHRS, CDR2 YFSETQ. The CDR3 is 11 amino acids.

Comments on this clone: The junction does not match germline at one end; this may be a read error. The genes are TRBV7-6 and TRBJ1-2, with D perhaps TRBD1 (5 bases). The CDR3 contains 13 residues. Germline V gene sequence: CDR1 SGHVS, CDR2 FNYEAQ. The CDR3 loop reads CASSLDGDYGYTF. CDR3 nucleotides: TGTGCCAGCAGCTTAGACGGGGACTACGGCTACACCTTC. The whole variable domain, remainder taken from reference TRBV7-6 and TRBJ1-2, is GAGVSQSPRYKVTKRGQDVALRCDPISGHVSLYWYRQALGQGPEFLTYFNYEAQQDKSGLPNDRFSAERPEGSISTLTIQRTEQRDSAMYRCASSLDGDYGYTFGSGTRLTVV.

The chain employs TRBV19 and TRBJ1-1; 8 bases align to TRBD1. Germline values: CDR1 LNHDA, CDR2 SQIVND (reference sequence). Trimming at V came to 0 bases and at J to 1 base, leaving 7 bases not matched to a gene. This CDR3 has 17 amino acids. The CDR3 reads CASSIDLRGPQNTEAFF. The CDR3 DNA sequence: TGTGCCAGTAGTATAGATCTCAGGGGGCCTCAGAACACTGAAGCTTTCTTT. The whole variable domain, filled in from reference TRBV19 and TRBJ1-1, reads DGGITQSPKYLFRKEGQNVTLSCEQNLNHDAMYWYRQDPGQGLRLIYYSQIVNDFQKGDIAEGYSVSREKKESFPLTVTSAQKNPTAFYLCASSIDLRGPQNTEAFFGQGTRLTVV.

CDR3 in amino acids: CASRQGRGNTIYF. Written as DNA, the CDR3 is TGTGCCAGCAGACAGGGGCGCGGAAACACCATATATTTT. This chain joins TRBV27 and TRBJ1-3; 7 bases align to TRBD1. Looked up from germline, CDR1 is MNHEY and CDR2 is SMNVEV (reference sequence). The CDR3 totals 13 residues. J lost 4 bases, V lost 6 bases, and 3 bases had no gene match.

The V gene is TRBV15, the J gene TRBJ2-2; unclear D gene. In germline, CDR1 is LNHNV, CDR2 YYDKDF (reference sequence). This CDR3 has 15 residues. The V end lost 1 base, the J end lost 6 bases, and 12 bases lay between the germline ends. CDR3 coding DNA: TGTGCCACCAGCAGAGTGGGTACAGATTCCGGGGAGCTGTTTTTT. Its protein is CATSRVGTDSGELFF.

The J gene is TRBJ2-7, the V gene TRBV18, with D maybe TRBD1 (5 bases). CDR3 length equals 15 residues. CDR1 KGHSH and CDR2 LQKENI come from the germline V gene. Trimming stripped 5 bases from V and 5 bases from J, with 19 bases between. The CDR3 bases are TGTGCCAGCTCAATTTCGGAAGACAGTGACCACGAGCAGTACTTC. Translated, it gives CASSISEDSDHEQYF.

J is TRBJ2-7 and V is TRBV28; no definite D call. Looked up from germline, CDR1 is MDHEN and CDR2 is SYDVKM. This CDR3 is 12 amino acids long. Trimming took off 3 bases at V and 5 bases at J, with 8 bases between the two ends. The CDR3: CASSFPPNEQYF. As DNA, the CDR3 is TGTGCCAGCAGTTTCCCCCCCAACGAGCAGTACTTC.

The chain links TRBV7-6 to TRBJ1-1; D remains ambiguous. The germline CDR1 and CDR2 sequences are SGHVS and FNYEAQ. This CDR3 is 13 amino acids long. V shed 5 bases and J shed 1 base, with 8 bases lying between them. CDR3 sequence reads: CASSRAENTEAFF. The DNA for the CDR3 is TGTGCCAGCAGCCGAGCGGAGAACACTGAAGCTTTCTTT.

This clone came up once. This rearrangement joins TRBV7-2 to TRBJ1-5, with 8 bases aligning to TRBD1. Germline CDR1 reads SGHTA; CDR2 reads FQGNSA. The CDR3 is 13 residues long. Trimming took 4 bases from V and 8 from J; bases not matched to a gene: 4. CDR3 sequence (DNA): TGTGCCAGCAGCTCCACAGGGGGGAAGCCCCAGCATTTT. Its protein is CASSSTGGKPQHF. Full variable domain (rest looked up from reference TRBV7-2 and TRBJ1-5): GAGVSQSPSNKVTEKGKDVELRCDPISGHTALYWYRQSLGQGLEFLIYFQGNSAPDKSGLPSDRFSAERTGGSVSTLTIQRTQQEDSAVYLCASSSTGGKPQHFGDGTRLSIL.

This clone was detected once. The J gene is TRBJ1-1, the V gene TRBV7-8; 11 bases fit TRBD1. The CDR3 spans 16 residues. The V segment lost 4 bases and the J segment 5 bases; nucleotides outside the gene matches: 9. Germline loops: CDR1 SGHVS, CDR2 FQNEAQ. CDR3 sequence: CASSSGTGGGWTEAFF. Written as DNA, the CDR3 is TGTGCCAGCAGCTCCGGGACAGGGGGAGGGTGGACTGAAGCTTTCTTT.

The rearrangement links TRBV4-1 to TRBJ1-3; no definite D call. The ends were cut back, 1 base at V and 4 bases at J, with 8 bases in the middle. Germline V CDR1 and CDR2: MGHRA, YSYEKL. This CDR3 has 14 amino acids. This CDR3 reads CASSQAVEGNTIYF. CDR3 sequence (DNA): TGCGCCAGCAGCCAAGCAGTGGAGGGAAACACCATATATTTT.

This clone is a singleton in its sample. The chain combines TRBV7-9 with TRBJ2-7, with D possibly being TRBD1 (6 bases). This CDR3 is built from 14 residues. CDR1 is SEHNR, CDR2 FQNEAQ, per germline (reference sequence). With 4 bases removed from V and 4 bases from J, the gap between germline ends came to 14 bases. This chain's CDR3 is CASSSGHREYEQYF. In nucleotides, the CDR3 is TGTGCCAGCAGCTCAGGACACAGGGAATACGAGCAGTACTTC. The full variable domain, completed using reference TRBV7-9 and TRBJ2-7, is DTGVSQNPRHKITKRGQNVTFRCDPISEHNRLYWYRQTLGQGPEFLTYFQNEAQLEKSRLLSDRFSAERPKGSFSTLEIQRTEQGDSAMYLCASSSGHREYEQYFGPGTRLTVT.

The CDR3 DNA is TGTGCCAGTAGTATAAGTCCAGGGATCTTGGCTGAAGCTTTCTTT. Residues: CASSISPGILAEAFF. This chain connects TRBV19 to TRBJ1-1; maybe TRBD1 (5 bases). V lost 2 bases to trimming and J lost 6 bases, with 16 bases between them. Per germline, CDR1 LNHDA and CDR2 SQIVND (reference sequence). This CDR3 spans 15 amino acids. The whole variable domain, filled in from reference TRBV19 and TRBJ1-1, reads DGGITQSPKYLFRKEGQNVTLSCEQNLNHDAMYWYRQDPGQGLRLIYYSQIVNDFQKGDIAEGYSVSREKKESFPLTVTSAQKNPTAFYLCASSISPGILAEAFFGQGTRLTVV.

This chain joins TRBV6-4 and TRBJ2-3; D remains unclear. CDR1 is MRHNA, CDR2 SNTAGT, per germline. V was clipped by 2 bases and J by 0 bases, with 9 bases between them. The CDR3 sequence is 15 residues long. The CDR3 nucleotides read TGTGCCAGCAGTGACAGATTAGAGAGCACAGATACGCAGTATTTT. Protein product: CASSDRLESTDTQYF.

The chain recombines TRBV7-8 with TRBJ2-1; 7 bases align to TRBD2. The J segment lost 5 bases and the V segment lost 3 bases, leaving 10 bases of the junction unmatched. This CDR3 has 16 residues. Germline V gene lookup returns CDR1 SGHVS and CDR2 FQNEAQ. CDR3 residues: CASSFNERGPDNEQFF. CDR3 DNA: TGTGCCAGCAGCTTTAACGAGCGGGGACCCGACAATGAGCAGTTCTTC.

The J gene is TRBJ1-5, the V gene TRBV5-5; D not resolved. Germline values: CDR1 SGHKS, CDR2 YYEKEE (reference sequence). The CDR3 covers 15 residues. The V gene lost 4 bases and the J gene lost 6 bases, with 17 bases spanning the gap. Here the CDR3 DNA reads TGTGCCAGCAGCCCCTGGACGGGGAAAGGTCAGCCCCAGCATTTT. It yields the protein CASSPWTGKGQPQHF.

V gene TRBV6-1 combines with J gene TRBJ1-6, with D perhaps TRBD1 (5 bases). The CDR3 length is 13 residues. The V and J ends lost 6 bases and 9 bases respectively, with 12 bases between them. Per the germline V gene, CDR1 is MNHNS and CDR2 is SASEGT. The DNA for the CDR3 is TGTGCCAGCAGGGCCCAGGGAATTTCACCCCTCCACTTT. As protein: CASRAQGISPLHF.

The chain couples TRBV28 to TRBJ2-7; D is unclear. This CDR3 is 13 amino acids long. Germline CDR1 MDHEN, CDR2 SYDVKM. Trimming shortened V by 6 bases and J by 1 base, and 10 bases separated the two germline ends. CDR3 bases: TGTGCCAGCAGCCCCCCTCCTTCCTACGAGCAGTACTTC. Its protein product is CASSPPPSYEQYF.

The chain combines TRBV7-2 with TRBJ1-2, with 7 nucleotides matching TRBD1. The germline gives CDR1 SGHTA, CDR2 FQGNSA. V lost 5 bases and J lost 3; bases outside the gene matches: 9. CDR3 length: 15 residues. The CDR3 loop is CASSPRQGNYYGYTF. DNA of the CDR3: TGTGCCAGCAGCCCCAGACAGGGTAACTACTATGGCTACACCTTC.

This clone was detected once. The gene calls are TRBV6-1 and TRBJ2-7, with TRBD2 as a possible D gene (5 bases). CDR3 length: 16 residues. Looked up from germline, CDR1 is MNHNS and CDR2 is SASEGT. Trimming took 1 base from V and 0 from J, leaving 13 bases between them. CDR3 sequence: CASSEEEVGYSYEQYF. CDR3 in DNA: TGTGCCAGCAGTGAAGAGGAGGTGGGGTACTCCTACGAGCAGTACTTC.

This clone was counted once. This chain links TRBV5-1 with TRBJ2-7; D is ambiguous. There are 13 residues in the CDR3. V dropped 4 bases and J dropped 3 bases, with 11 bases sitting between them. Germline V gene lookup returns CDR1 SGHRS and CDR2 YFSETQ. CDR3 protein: CASSPISGYEQYF. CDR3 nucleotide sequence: TGCGCCAGCAGCCCGATTTCAGGCTACGAGCAGTACTTC.

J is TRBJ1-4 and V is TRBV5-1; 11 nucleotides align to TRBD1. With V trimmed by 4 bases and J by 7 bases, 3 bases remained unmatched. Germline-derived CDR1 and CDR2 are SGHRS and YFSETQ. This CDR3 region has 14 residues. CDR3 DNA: TGCGCCAGCAGCGGGACAGGGGGTATTGAAAAACTGTTTTTT. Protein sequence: CASSGTGGIEKLFF.

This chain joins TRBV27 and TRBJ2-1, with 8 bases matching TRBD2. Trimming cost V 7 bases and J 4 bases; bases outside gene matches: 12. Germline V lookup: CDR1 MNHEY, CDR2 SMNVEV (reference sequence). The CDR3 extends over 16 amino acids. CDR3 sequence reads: CASTAIAGTLYNEQFF. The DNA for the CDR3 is TGTGCCAGCACCGCCATAGCGGGAACCTTATACAATGAGCAGTTCTTC.

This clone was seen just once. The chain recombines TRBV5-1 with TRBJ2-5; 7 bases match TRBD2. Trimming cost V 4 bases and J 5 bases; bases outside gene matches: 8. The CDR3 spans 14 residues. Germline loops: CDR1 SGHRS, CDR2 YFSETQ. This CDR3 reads CASSDVRGTETQYF. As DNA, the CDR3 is TGCGCCAGCAGCGACGTGCGGGGGACGGAGACCCAGTACTTC. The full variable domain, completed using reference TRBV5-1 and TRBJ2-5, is KAGVTQTPRYLIKTRGQQVTLSCSPISGHRSVSWYQQTPGQGLQFLFEYFSETQRNKGNFPGRFSGRQFSNSRSEMNVSTLELGDSALYLCASSDVRGTETQYFGPGTRLLVL.